This entry concerns a single T cell receptor beta chain. The antigen remains undetermined. TCRbeta library preparation incorporated unique molecular identifiers. TCRdb passed the PCR reads through MiXCR, listing each CDR3 protein once. The top ten clones hold over 2% of a sample with a few hundred thousand distinct CDR3 sequences, 13% of them seen once. V lost 0 bases to trimming and J lost 10 bases, with 9 bases between them. There are 12 residues in the CDR3. The germline V gene has CDR1 SGHAT and CDR2 FQNNGV. The data stem from a study of T-cell reconstitution after alpha-beta-depleted transplantation in children. Notes on the study in general: T-cell counts and diversity at one year post-transplant came mainly from newly produced T cells.

Sequencing used PBMCs, mostly from graft donor cells, obtained 360 days after TCRalphabeta/CD19-depleted stem cell transplant. This receptor was identified in a male patient between 10 and 17 years old who had a stem cell transplant for acute myeloid leukemia, so the T cells may come from the graft donor. This rearrangement joins TRBV11-2 to TRBJ2-5; no reliable D call. CDR3 in amino acids: CASSLDPSVQYF. CDR3 sequence (DNA): TGTGCCAGCAGCTTAGATCCCAGCGTCCAGTACTTC.